This TCR beta chain was recorded in a study of OX40 agonist ivuxolimab in advanced cancers. Overall study: Two patients with cutaneous melanoma and one with hepatocellular carcinoma, three in total, showed partial responses.

Measured with immunoSEQ multiplex PCR; TCRdb has only the in-frame clones, and not every one. In the table there are 30,000 to 45,000 clones, approximately 86% of which are singletons. In this sample, this clone turned up a few times. The ends were cut back, 2 bases at V and 0 bases at J, with 4 bases in the middle. There are 14 residues in the CDR3. The V gene's germline CDR1 is MNHNS and CDR2 SASEGT. This chain links TRBV6-1 with TRBJ2-2; D unclear. The sample was CD4+ or CD8+ T cells sorted from blood, taken in a trial of the OX40 agonist ivuxolimab. The clonotype comes from an adult with an advanced solid tumor such as melanoma, head and neck, liver or kidney cancer. The CDR3, as DNA: TGTGCCAGCAGTGAACAGCCGAACACCGGGGAGCTGTTTTTT. Translated, it gives CASSEQPNTGELFF.